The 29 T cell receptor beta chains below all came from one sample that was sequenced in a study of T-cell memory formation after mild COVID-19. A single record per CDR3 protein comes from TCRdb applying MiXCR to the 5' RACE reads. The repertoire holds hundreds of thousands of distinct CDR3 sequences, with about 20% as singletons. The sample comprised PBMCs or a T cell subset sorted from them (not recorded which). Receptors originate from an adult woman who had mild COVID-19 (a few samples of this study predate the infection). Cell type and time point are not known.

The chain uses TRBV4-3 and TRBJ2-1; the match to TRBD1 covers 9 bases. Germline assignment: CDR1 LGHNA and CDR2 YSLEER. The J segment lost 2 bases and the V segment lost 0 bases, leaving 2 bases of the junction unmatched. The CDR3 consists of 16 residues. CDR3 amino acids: CASSQDGTGTYNEQFF. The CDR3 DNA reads TGCGCCAGCAGCCAAGATGGGACAGGGACCTACAATGAGCAGTTCTTC.

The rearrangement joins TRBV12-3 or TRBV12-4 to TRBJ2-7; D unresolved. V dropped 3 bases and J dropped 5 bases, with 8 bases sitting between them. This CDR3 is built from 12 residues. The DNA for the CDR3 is TGTGCCAGCAGTTTGGGGTCAGACGAGCAGTACTTC. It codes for CASSLGSDEQYF.

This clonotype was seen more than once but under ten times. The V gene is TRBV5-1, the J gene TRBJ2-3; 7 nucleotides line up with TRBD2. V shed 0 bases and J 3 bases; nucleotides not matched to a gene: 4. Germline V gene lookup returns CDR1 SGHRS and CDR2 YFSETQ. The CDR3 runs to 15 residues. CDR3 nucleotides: TGCGCCAGCAGCTTGGATGCTAGCGGTACAGATACGCAGTATTTT. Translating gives CASSLDASGTDTQYF. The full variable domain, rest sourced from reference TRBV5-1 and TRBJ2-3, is KAGVTQTPRYLIKTRGQQVTLSCSPISGHRSVSWYQQTPGQGLQFLFEYFSETQRNKGNFPGRFSGRQFSNSRSEMNVSTLELGDSALYLCASSLDASGTDTQYFGPGTRLTVL.

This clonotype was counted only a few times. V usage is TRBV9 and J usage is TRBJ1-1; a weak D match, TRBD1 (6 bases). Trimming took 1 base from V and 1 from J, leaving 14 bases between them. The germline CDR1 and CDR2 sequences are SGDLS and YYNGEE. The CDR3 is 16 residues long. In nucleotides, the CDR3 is TGTGCCAGCAGCGTAATCGTGGGGGACAAGAACACTGAAGCTTTCTTT. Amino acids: CASSVIVGDKNTEAFF.

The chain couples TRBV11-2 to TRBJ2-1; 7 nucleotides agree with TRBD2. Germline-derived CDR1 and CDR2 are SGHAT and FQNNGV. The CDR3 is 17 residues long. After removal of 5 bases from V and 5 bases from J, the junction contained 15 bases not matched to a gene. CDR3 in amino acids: CASSPELSRLANNEQFF. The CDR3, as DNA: TGTGCCAGCAGCCCCGAGTTGTCCCGACTAGCCAACAATGAGCAGTTCTTC.

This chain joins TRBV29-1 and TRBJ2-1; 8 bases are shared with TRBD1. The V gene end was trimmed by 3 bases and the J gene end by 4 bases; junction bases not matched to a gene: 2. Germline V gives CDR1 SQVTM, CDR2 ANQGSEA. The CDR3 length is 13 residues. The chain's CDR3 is CSVDRGRYNEQFF. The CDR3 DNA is TGCAGCGTTGACAGGGGGCGATACAATGAGCAGTTCTTC.

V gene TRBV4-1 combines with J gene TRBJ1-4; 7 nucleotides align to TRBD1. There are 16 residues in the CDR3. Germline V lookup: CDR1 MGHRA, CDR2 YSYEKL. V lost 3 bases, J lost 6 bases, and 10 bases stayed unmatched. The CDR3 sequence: CASSQARQGWDEKLFF. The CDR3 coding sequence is TGCGCCAGCAGCCAGGCTCGACAGGGTTGGGATGAAAAACTGTTTTTT.

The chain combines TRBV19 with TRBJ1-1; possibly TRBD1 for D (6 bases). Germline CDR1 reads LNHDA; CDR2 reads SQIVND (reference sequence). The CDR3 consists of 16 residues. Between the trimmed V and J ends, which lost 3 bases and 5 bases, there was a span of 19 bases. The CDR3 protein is CASSIRHRQAGTEAFF. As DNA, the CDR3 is TGTGCCAGTAGTATCCGTCACCGACAGGCGGGGACTGAAGCTTTCTTT.

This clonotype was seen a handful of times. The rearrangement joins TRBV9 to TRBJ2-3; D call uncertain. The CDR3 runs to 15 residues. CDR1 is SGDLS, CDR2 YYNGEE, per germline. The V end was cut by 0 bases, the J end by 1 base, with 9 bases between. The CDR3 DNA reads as TGTGCCAGCAGCGTAGGGTGGGAAGGCACAGATACGCAGTATTTT. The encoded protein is CASSVGWEGTDTQYF.

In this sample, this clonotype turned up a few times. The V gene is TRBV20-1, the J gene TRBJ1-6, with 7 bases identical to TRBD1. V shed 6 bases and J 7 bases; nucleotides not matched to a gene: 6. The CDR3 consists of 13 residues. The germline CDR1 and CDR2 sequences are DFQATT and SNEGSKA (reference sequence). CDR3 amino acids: CSANTGVNSPLHF. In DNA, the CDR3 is TGCAGTGCGAACACAGGGGTCAATTCACCCCTCCACTTT.

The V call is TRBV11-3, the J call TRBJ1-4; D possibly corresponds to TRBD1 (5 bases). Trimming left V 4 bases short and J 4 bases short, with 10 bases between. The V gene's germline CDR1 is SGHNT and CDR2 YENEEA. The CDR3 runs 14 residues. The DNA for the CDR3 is TGTGCCAGCAGCTCGGGACGGAATAATGAAAAACTGTTTTTT. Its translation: CASSSGRNNEKLFF.

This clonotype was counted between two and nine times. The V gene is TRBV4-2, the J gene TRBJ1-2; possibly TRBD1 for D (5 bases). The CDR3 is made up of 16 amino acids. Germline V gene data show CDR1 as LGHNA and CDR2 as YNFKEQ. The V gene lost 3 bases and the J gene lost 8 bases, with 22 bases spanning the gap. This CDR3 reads CASSQDSGTPTGGYTF. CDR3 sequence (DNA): TGTGCCAGCAGCCAGGACTCCGGGACGCCAACGGGGGGCTACACCTTC.

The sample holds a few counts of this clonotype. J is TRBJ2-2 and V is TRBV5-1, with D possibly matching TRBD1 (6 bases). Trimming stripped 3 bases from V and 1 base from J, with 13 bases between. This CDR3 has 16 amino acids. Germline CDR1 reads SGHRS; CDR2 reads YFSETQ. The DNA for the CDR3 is TGCGCCAGCAGCTCACAAGGGGGACAGAACACCGGGGAGCTGTTTTTT. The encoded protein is CASSSQGGQNTGELFF. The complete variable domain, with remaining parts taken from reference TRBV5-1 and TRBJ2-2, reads KAGVTQTPRYLIKTRGQQVTLSCSPISGHRSVSWYQQTPGQGLQFLFEYFSETQRNKGNFPGRFSGRQFSNSRSEMNVSTLELGDSALYLCASSSQGGQNTGELFFGEGSRLTVL.

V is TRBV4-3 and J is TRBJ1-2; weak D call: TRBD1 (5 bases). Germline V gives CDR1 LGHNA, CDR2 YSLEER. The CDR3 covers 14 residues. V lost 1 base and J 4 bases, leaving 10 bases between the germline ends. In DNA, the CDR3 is TGCGCCAGCAGCCAAGTCCGGGGGGGCTATGGCTACACCTTC. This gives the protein CASSQVRGGYGYTF.

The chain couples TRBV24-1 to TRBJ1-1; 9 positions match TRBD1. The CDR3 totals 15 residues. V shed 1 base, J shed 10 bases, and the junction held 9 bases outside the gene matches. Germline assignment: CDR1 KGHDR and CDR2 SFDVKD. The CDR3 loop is CATSDFGTGSVGAFF. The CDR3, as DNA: TGTGCCACCAGTGATTTCGGGACAGGGTCAGTAGGAGCTTTCTTT.

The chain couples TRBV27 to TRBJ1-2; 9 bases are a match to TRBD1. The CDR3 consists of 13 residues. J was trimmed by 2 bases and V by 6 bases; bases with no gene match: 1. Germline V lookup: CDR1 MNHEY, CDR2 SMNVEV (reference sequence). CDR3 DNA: TGTGCCAGCAGACAGGGGGCGAACTATGGCTACACCTTC. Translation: CASRQGANYGYTF.

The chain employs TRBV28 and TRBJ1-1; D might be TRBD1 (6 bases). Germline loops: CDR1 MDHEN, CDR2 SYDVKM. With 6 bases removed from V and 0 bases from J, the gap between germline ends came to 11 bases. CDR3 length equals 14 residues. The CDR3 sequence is CASRLQGLNTEAFF. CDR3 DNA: TGTGCCAGCAGGCTCCAGGGGTTGAACACTGAAGCTTTCTTT.

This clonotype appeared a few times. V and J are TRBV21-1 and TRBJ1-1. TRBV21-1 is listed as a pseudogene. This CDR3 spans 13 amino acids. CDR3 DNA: TGTGCCAGCAGTCCACTTGGACCCGCCGGAGCTTTCTTT. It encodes CASSPLGPAGAFF.

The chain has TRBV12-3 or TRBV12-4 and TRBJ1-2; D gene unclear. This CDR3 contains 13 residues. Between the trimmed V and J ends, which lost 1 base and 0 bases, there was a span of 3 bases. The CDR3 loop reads CASSLVTNYGYTF. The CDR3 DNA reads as TGTGCCAGCAGTTTAGTAACTAACTATGGCTACACCTTC.

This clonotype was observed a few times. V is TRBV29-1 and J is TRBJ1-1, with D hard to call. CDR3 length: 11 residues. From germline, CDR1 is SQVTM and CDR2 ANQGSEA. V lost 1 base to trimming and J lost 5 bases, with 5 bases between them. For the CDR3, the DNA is TGCAGCGTTGAAGGAATAACTGAAGCTTTCTTT. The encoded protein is CSVEGITEAFF. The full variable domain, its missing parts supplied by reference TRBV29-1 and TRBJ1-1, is SAVISQKPSRDICQRGTSLTIQCQVDSQVTMMFWYRQQPGQSLTLIATANQGSEATYESGFVIDKFPISRPNLTFSTLTVSNMSPEDSSIYLCSVEGITEAFFGQGTRLTVV.

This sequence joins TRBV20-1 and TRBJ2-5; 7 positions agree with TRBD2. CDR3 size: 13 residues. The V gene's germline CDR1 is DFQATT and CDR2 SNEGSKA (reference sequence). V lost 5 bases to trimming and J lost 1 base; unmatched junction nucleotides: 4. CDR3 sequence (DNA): TGCAGTGCTTGGCGGGGGACCCAAGAGACCCAGTACTTC. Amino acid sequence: CSAWRGTQETQYF.

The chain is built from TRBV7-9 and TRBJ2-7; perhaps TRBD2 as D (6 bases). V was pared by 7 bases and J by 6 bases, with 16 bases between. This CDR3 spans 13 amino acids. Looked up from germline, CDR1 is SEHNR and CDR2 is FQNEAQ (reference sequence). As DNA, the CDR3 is TGTGCCAGCACCCTTCCCGGCGGGGTCGAGCAGTACTTC. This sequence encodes CASTLPGGVEQYF.

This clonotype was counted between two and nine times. The CDR3 DNA reads TGTGCCTGGGCCCACGCCGGGACGGGGAACACTGAAGCTTTCTTT. Protein sequence: CAWAHAGTGNTEAFF. The chain links TRBV30 to TRBJ1-1; D may be TRBD1 (5 bases). The germline V and J ends were trimmed by 5 bases and 1 base, with 17 bases remaining between them. This CDR3 has 15 amino acids. In germline, CDR1 is GTSNPN, CDR2 SVGIG (reference sequence). Looking up the rest from reference TRBV30 and TRBJ1-1 gives the full variable domain: SQTIHQWPATLVQPVGSPLSLECTVEGTSNPNLYWYRQAAGRGLQLLFYSVGIGQISSEVPQNLSASRPQDRQFILSSKKLLLSDSGFYLCAWAHAGTGNTEAFFGQGTRLTVV.

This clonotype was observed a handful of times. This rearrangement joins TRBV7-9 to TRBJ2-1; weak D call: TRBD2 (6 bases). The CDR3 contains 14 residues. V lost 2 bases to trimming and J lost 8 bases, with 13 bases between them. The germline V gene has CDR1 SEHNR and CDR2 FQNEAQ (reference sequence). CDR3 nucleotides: TGTGCCAGCAGCTTACGTTTGCGGGGTCATGAGCAGTTCTTC. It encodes CASSLRLRGHEQFF. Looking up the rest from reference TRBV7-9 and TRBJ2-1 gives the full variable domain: DTGVSQNPRHKITKRGQNVTFRCDPISEHNRLYWYRQTLGQGPEFLTYFQNEAQLEKSRLLSDRFSAERPKGSFSTLEIQRTEQGDSAMYLCASSLRLRGHEQFFGPGTRLTVL.

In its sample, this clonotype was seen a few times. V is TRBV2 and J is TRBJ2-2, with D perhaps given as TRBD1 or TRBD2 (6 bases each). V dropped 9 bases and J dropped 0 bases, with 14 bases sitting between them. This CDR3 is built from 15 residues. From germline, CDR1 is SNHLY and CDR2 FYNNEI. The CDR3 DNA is TGTGCCAGTTTGAGGGGGGCCTCGAACACCGGGGAGCTGTTTTTT. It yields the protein CASLRGASNTGELFF.

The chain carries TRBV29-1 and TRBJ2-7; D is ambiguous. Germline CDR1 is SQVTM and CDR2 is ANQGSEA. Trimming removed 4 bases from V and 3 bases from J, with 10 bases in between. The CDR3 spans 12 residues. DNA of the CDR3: TGCAGCGTTGCGAAGGGCGGCTACGAGCAGTACTTC. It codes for CSVAKGGYEQYF.

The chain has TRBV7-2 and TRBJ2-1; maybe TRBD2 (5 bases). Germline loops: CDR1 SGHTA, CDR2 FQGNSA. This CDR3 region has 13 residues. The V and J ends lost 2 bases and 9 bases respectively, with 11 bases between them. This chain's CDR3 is CASSLIASSEQFF. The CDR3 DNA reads TGTGCCAGCAGCTTAATCGCTAGCAGTGAGCAGTTCTTC.

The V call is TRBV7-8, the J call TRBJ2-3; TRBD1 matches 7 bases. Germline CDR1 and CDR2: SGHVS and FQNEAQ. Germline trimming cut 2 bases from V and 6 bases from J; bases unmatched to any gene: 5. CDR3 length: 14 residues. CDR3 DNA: TGTGCCAGCAGCTTAATAGGGGGCTACGATACGCAGTATTTT. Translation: CASSLIGGYDTQYF.

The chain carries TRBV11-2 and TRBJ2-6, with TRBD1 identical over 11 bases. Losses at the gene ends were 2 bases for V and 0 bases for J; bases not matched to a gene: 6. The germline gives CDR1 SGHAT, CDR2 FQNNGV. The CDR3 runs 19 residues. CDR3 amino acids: CASSLRRDRGVSGANVLTF. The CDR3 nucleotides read TGTGCCAGCAGCTTAAGAAGGGACAGGGGGGTCTCTGGGGCCAACGTCCTGACTTTC. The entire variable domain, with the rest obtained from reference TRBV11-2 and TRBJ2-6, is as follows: EAGVAQSPRYKIIEKRQSVAFWCNPISGHATLYWYQQILGQGPKLLIQFQNNGVVDDSQLPKDRFSAERLKGVDSTLKIQPAKLEDSAVYLCASSLRRDRGVSGANVLTFGAGSRLTVL.